The clone carrying this TCR beta chain has a handful of counts. Its antigen remains unknown. The data are from a study of OX40 agonist ivuxolimab in advanced cancers. Study-level background: Patients in dose escalation had liver, melanoma, kidney or head and neck cancers. In three patients, partial responses were observed, one with hepatocellular carcinoma and two with cutaneous melanoma. Regarding the study as a whole: Expanded clones were, on average, more numerous among CD8+ T cells than CD4+. Partial responders at 0.1-3.0 mg/kg showed near-lowest clonal expansion.

Germline V gene lookup returns CDR1 SQVTM and CDR2 ANQGSEA. The CDR3 length is 11 residues. Trimming removed 0 bases at V and 8 bases at J, with 7 bases between. TCRdb keeps only in-frame clones here, not all; method: immunoSEQ multiplex PCR. The sample yields about 70,000 clones, roughly four fifths seen once. This chain connects TRBV29-1 to TRBJ1-1; D not resolved. Specimen: CD4+ or CD8+ T cells sorted from blood, collected in a trial of the OX40 agonist ivuxolimab. The TCR sequence derives from an adult with an advanced solid tumor such as melanoma, head and neck, liver or kidney cancer. The CDR3 DNA reads as TGCAGCGTTGAAGATCGGTGGGAAGCTTTCTTT. Translating it yields CSVEDRWEAFF.